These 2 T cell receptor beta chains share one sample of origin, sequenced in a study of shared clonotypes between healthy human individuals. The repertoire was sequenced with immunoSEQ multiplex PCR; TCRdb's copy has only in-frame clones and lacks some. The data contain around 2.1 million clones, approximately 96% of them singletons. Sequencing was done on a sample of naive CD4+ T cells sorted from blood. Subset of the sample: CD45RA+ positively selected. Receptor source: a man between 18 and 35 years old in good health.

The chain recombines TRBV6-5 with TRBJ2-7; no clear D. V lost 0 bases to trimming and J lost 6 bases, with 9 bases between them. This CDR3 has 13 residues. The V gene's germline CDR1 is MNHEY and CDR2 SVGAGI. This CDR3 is CASSYSIGLEQYF. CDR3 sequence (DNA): TGTGCCAGCAGTTACTCGATAGGTCTCGAGCAGTACTTC.

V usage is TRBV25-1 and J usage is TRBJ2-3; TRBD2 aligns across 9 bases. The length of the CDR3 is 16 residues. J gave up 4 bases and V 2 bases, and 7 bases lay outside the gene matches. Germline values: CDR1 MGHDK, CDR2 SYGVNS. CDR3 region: CASSERDSGSPDTQYF. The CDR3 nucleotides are TGTGCCAGCAGTGAACGAGATAGCGGGAGCCCAGATACGCAGTATTTT.